The T cell receptor beta chain under discussion was sequenced for a study of Ad26.COV2.S vaccination and SARS-CoV-2 variants. About the research overall: Participants got Ad26.COV2.S intramuscularly, once or twice 56 days apart. Regarding the study as a whole: Once vaccination had occurred, spike-specific CD8+ and CD4+ T cell responses reportedly showed substantial breadth.

Trimming removed 1 base at V and 6 bases at J, with 10 bases between. The CDR3 has 13 amino acids. The germline V gene has CDR1 LGHDT and CDR2 YNNKEL (reference sequence). This table comes from immunoSEQ multiplex PCR, and its TCRdb copy is limited to in-frame clones, with some not included. This sample has some 340,000 clones; 86% occur once, and the top ten carry approximately 1.9%. The treatment was: 15 to 20 received Ad26.COV2.S at low or high dose, single or two shots; roughly five received placebo; per-sample allocation not given. Vaccine and placebo recipients were sampled on day 63 after the first injection. Comment on this clone: Its specificity is not known.

The source is a person between 18 and 65 years old who received the Ad26.COV2.S COVID-19 vaccine or a placebo. V and J are TRBV3-1 (or the pseudogene TRBV3-2) and TRBJ2-7; D unresolved. The sample was peripheral blood, taken in a trial of Ad26.COV2.S vaccine versus placebo. The CDR3 DNA is TGTGCCAGCAGCCAAGTGGGGTCGGGCGAGCAGTACTTC. Translating gives CASSQVGSGEQYF.